This record concerns one T cell receptor (beta chain) sequence. The source of the sample is a study of control samples from healthy donors and cancer patients. Sequenced by immunoSEQ multiplex PCR; TCRdb stores in-frame clones only, minus some. Here the sample spans about 98,000 clones, around 90% being singletons. Germline loops: CDR1 MGHRA, CDR2 YSYEKL. The CDR3 is made up of 13 amino acids. V shed 4 bases, J shed 4 bases, and the junction held 2 bases outside the gene matches. The gene calls are TRBV4-1 and TRBJ2-7; TRBD2 aligns across 9 bases. Sequencing used blood. This clonotype originated in a woman aged 18-29 years in good health. The CDR3: CASSPSGRYEQYF. The CDR3, as DNA: TGCGCCAGCAGCCCCAGCGGGAGGTACGAGCAGTACTTC.